The clone carrying this T cell receptor (beta chain) was detected only a few times. Its cognate antigen is unknown. Primers included in the PCR were 60 Vbeta and 13 Jbeta primers. Generated by immunoSEQ multiplex PCR, the TCRdb table keeps only in-frame clones and is missing some. The data contain some 170,000 clones, around 79% of them singletons. Germline V gene sequence: CDR1 SGHTA, CDR2 FQGNSA. The CDR3 loop spans 16 amino acids. Germline trimming cut 1 base from V and 7 bases from J; bases unmatched to any gene: 7. The data stem from a study of cytomegalovirus exposure and HLA in healthy donors. Study-level background: Samples from HLA-typed donors yielded about 85 million unique TCRs in an early data release.

Broader study findings: There were about 160 TCR beta chains listed as cytomegalovirus-associated.

Input material: PBMCs. J is TRBJ2-2 and V is TRBV7-2; 9 positions match TRBD2. The origin of this receptor is a man aged 35-49 years in good health and CMV-seropositive. CDR3 DNA sequence: TGTGCCAGCAGCTTAGTCGCAGCGGGAGGAGGCGGGGAGCTGTTTTTT. Amino acid sequence: CASSLVAAGGGGELFF.